This entry lists 25 T cell receptor beta chains sequenced from one sample in a study of shared clonotypes between healthy human individuals. Produced via immunoSEQ multiplex PCR; TCRdb's table is partial and in-frame only. The table lists around 940,000 clones, over 75% of them singletons, with about 1.5% in the top ten. The source material was memory CD4+ T cells sorted from blood. Indicated subset: CD45RA-negative fraction. The receptors stem from a man between 18 and 35 years old in good health.

The chain links TRBV5-1 to TRBJ2-5, with 9 nucleotides matching TRBD2. Germline assignment: CDR1 SGHRS and CDR2 YFSETQ. V was pared by 2 bases and J by 2 bases, with 10 bases of the junction left unmatched. The length of the CDR3 is 17 residues. CDR3 DNA sequence: TGCGCCAGCAGCTTTGCTAGCGGGGTGAGGGAACAAGAGACCCAGTACTTC. It yields the protein CASSFASGVREQETQYF. Complete variable domain (other parts from reference TRBV5-1 and TRBJ2-5): KAGVTQTPRYLIKTRGQQVTLSCSPISGHRSVSWYQQTPGQGLQFLFEYFSETQRNKGNFPGRFSGRQFSNSRSEMNVSTLELGDSALYLCASSFASGVREQETQYFGPGTRLLVL.

The genes are TRBV6-1 and TRBJ2-2; no clear D gene. V lost 7 bases, J lost 2 bases, and 11 bases lay in between. This CDR3 spans 14 amino acids. Germline-derived CDR1 and CDR2 are MNHNS and SASEGT. The CDR3 loop reads CASIGSLNTGELFF. CDR3 sequence (DNA): TGTGCCAGCATCGGGTCTCTAAACACCGGGGAGCTGTTTTTT.

CDR3 bases: TGTGCCAGCAGCTTGATCGCCCTGGGGTCACCCCTCCACTTT. Amino acids: CASSLIALGSPLHF. The V gene is TRBV7-8, the J gene TRBJ1-6, with unresolved D. From germline, CDR1 is SGHVS and CDR2 FQNEAQ. Trimming took off 3 bases at V and 10 bases at J, with 13 bases between the two ends. The CDR3 runs 14 residues.

This clone was observed once. The chain has TRBV7-9 and TRBJ2-7; 12 bases match TRBD2. With V trimmed by 5 bases and J by 5 bases, 7 bases remained unmatched. The CDR3 is 15 amino acids. The germline CDR1 and CDR2 sequences are SEHNR and FQNEAQ (reference sequence). The CDR3 coding sequence is TGTGCCAGCAGCCTACTAGCGGGGGGATCCCACGAGCAGTACTTC. Its translation is CASSLLAGGSHEQYF.

V gene TRBV18 combines with J gene TRBJ2-3; perhaps TRBD2 as D (5 bases). The CDR3 covers 15 residues. Trimming pared 6 bases from V and 2 bases from J, leaving 15 bases between. Germline V CDR1 and CDR2: KGHSH, LQKENI. In DNA, the CDR3 is TGTGCCAGCTCCCCTGGCGGGCCTGACACAGATACGCAGTATTTT. Encoded protein: CASSPGGPDTDTQYF.

This chain joins TRBV5-1 and TRBJ2-1; 13 bases match TRBD2. The CDR3 extends over 16 amino acids. J was trimmed by 2 bases and V by 4 bases; bases with no gene match: 3. Germline assignment: CDR1 SGHRS and CDR2 YFSETQ. The CDR3 region is CASSPGTSGTYNEQFF. CDR3 sequence (DNA): TGCGCCAGCAGCCCCGGGACTAGCGGGACCTACAATGAGCAGTTCTTC.

J is TRBJ2-7 and V is TRBV7-2; TRBD1 agrees at 9 bases. Unmatched junction bases numbered 12, after V lost 7 bases and J lost 5 bases. The CDR3 covers 15 residues. Germline V gene sequence: CDR1 SGHTA, CDR2 FQGNSA. The CDR3 DNA reads TGTGCCAGCACCAATATGGGACAGGGTGTCAACGAGCAGTACTTC. Protein sequence: CASTNMGQGVNEQYF.

The CDR3 region is CASSLDPAKQYF. The CDR3 nucleotides read TGCGCCAGCAGCTTGGACCCGGCGAAGCAGTACTTC. The chain joins TRBV5-1 to TRBJ2-7, with D hard to call. Trimming took off 0 bases at V and 8 bases at J, with 9 bases between the two ends. CDR1 and CDR2 from the germline V gene are SGHRS and YFSETQ. The CDR3 length is 12 residues.

The genes are TRBV6-5 and TRBJ1-2, with 11 bases matching TRBD1. The CDR3 extends over 14 amino acids. V gave up 5 bases and J gave up 5 bases; unmatched junction bases: 4. CDR1 is MNHEY, CDR2 SVGAGI, per germline. The chain's CDR3 is CASSRTGGVYGYTF. The DNA for the CDR3 is TGTGCCAGCAGTCGGACAGGGGGCGTATATGGCTACACCTTC.

CDR3 protein: CASSIQGGSPDTQYF. DNA for the CDR3: TGTGCCAGTAGTATCCAGGGAGGTAGCCCAGATACGCAGTATTTT. V gene TRBV19 combines with J gene TRBJ2-3; D is possibly TRBD2 (6 bases). The CDR3 extends over 15 amino acids. Trimming pared 3 bases from V and 4 bases from J, leaving 14 bases between. Germline V gives CDR1 LNHDA, CDR2 SQIVND (reference sequence).

The J gene is TRBJ2-7, the V gene TRBV5-1, with D tentatively TRBD2 (6 bases). Trimming stripped 2 bases from V and 1 base from J, with 13 bases between. The CDR3 is 15 residues long. Germline V gene data show CDR1 as SGHRS and CDR2 as YFSETQ. This chain's CDR3 is CASSFSGGQSYEQYF. As DNA, the CDR3 is TGCGCCAGCAGCTTTAGCGGCGGTCAATCCTACGAGCAGTACTTC.

This clone has just a few counts. This sequence joins TRBV7-9 and TRBJ2-5; a possible D gene is TRBD1 (6 bases). Trimming removed 4 bases from V and 5 bases from J, with 14 bases in between. The CDR3 consists of 14 residues. The germline V gene encodes CDR1 SEHNR and CDR2 FQNEAQ (reference sequence). This CDR3 reads CASSSRTEGETQYF. In DNA form, the CDR3 reads TGTGCCAGCAGCTCCAGGACAGAGGGGGAGACCCAGTACTTC.

This clone was counted only a few times. The chain couples TRBV7-2 to TRBJ1-6; D unresolved. Germline loops: CDR1 SGHTA, CDR2 FQGNSA. The V end lost 5 bases, the J end lost 7 bases, and 3 bases lay between the germline ends. CDR3 length: 11 residues. The CDR3 protein is CASSQNSPLHF. In nucleotides, the CDR3 is TGTGCCAGCAGCCAAAATTCACCCCTCCACTTT.

The rearrangement uses TRBV9 and TRBJ2-5; TRBD2 agrees at 11 bases. There are 16 residues in the CDR3. Trimming removed 4 bases from V and 4 bases from J; junction bases left unmatched: 9. Germline CDR1 reads SGDLS; CDR2 reads YYNGEE. The DNA of the CDR3 is TGTGCCAGCAGCCCAACTAGCGGGAGAAGGGGAGAGACCCAGTACTTC. Protein: CASSPTSGRRGETQYF.

The J gene is TRBJ2-7, the V gene TRBV11-2; D gene uncertain. From germline, CDR1 is SGHAT and CDR2 FQNNGV. This CDR3 is built from 12 residues. The ends were cut back, 4 bases at V and 3 bases at J, with 7 bases in the middle. CDR3 protein: CASSSDVYEQYF. The CDR3 DNA sequence: TGTGCCAGCAGCTCGGACGTCTACGAGCAGTACTTC.

Here the CDR3 reads CASTRNRPPSNYGYTF. The CDR3 nucleotides are TGTGCCAGCACCAGAAATCGGCCGCCATCCAACTATGGCTACACCTTC. This chain connects TRBV5-6 to TRBJ1-2; no firm D call. The V end lost 6 bases, the J end lost 2 bases, and 20 bases lay between the germline ends. This CDR3 has 16 residues. Germline V gene lookup returns CDR1 SGHDT and CDR2 YYEEEE.

The chain links TRBV6-1 to TRBJ2-2; 9 bases map to TRBD2. Looked up from germline, CDR1 is MNHNS and CDR2 is SASEGT. The CDR3 length is 15 residues. Trimming cost V 7 bases and J 7 bases; bases outside gene matches: 10. DNA for the CDR3: TGTGCCAGCATTAGTCTAGCGGGGCTTCACGGGGAGCTGTTTTTT. This translates into CASISLAGLHGELFF.

This chain connects TRBV5-1 to TRBJ2-5; D is unresolved. V gave up 2 bases and J gave up 2 bases, with 13 bases separating them. Germline V gene lookup returns CDR1 SGHRS and CDR2 YFSETQ. The length of the CDR3 is 15 residues. CDR3 coding DNA: TGCGCCAGCAGCTTTATATCCCGGAATCAAGAGACCCAGTACTTC. Residues: CASSFISRNQETQYF.

This clone has a handful of counts. The rearrangement joins TRBV2 to TRBJ2-7; D unclear. From germline, CDR1 is SNHLY and CDR2 FYNNEI. V lost 3 bases, J lost 11 bases, and 11 bases lay in between. The CDR3 totals 11 residues. CDR3 in DNA: TGTGCCAGCAGTGACCAGAACTGGAAGTACTTC. This sequence encodes CASSDQNWKYF.

The chain links TRBV10-2 to TRBJ2-1; TRBD2 matches at 9 bases. The CDR3 spans 12 residues. The V gene end was trimmed by 7 bases and the J gene end by 6 bases; junction bases not matched to a gene: 1. Germline CDR1 WSHSY, CDR2 SAAADI. The CDR3 is CASMTSGNEQFF. As DNA, the CDR3 is TGCGCCAGCATGACTAGCGGCAATGAGCAGTTCTTC.

This clone has just a few counts. The same CDR3 also results from other DNA sequences found in this sample. The chain carries TRBV14 and TRBJ2-1, with D possibly matching TRBD2 (5 bases). The CDR3 loop spans 15 amino acids. Per the germline V gene, CDR1 is SGHDN and CDR2 is FVKESK. The V and J ends lost 4 bases and 1 base respectively, with 11 bases between them. Here the CDR3 DNA reads TGTGCCAGCAGCCCTACCAGCGGATCCTACAATGAGCAGTTCTTC. It specifies CASSPTSGSYNEQFF.

This chain links TRBV2 with TRBJ2-3; tentatively, D is TRBD2 (6 bases). The V end was cut by 3 bases, the J end by 5 bases, with 12 bases between. Germline V gene lookup returns CDR1 SNHLY and CDR2 FYNNEI. This CDR3 contains 14 residues. This chain's CDR3 is CASSEAGRIDTQYF. CDR3 sequence (DNA): TGTGCCAGCAGTGAGGCGGGGAGGATAGATACGCAGTATTTT.

V is TRBV10-3 and J is TRBJ2-1; the match to TRBD2 covers 10 bases. V was clipped by 7 bases and J by 9 bases; unmatched bases: 6. The CDR3 covers 13 residues. Germline V gene sequence: CDR1 ENHRY, CDR2 SYGVKD. CDR3 region: CAITSGSLAEQFF. In nucleotides, the CDR3 is TGTGCCATCACTAGCGGGAGTCTAGCTGAGCAGTTCTTC.

J is TRBJ2-5 and V is TRBV7-2, with D possibly TRBD2 on 5 matching bases. V was clipped by 3 bases and J by 7 bases, with 6 bases between them. CDR1 and CDR2 from the germline V gene are SGHTA and FQGNSA. This CDR3 spans 11 amino acids. CDR3 nucleotides: TGTGCCAGCAGCTTTGAGGGGACCCAGTACTTC. The encoded protein is CASSFEGTQYF.

With respect to this clone: Other DNA sequences of this sample code for an identical CDR3. The gene calls are TRBV6-6 and TRBJ1-4, with TRBD1 identical over 9 bases. V shed 4 bases, J shed 7 bases, and the junction held 4 bases outside the gene matches. This CDR3 is built from 14 residues. Germline-derived CDR1 and CDR2 are MNHNY and SVGAGI (reference sequence). DNA of the CDR3: TGTGCCAGCAGTTGGGGACAGGGAGGTGAAAAACTGTTTTTT. Its protein is CASSWGQGGEKLFF.